This entry lists 4 T cell receptor beta chains sequenced from one sample in a study of blood T cells in healthy people across ages. A second PCR of about 6 to 12 cycles used a sample-barcoded 5' primer and a J-beta primer mix. TCRdb passed the 5' RACE reads through MiXCR, listing each CDR3 protein once. Here the sample spans about 760,000 distinct CDR3 sequences, 20% to 25% being singletons. These sequences were also reported in another study, on T cells of mothers and their children.

Material: blood. The receptor set was obtained from a boy aged 5 to 17 in good health.

The V call is TRBV5-1, the J call TRBJ1-4; no reliable D call. CDR1 is SGHRS and CDR2 is YFSETQ in the germline V gene. CDR3 size: 13 residues. The V and J ends lost 5 bases and 2 bases respectively, with 7 bases between them. Here the CDR3 reads CASRPSTNEKLFF. CDR3 nucleotide sequence: TGCGCCAGCAGGCCCTCCACTAATGAAAAACTGTTTTTT.

A few counts support this clonotype. V usage is TRBV20-1 and J usage is TRBJ2-5; TRBD2 agrees at 9 bases. Gene TRBJ2-7 matches the end of the DNA better, so the J call may be wrong. The CDR3 is made up of 14 amino acids. CDR1 is DFQATT and CDR2 is SNEGSKA in the germline V gene (reference sequence). CDR3 DNA: TGCAGTGCCACCCCGACTAGCGGTCCCTACGAGCAGTACTTC. It is translated as CSATPTSGPYEQYF.

CDR3 coding DNA: TGCGCCAGCAGCCAAGAAATCAGGGATTACTATGGCTACACCTTC. Its protein product is CASSQEIRDYYGYTF. The gene calls are TRBV4-1 and TRBJ1-2; D may be TRBD1 (5 bases). Germline loops: CDR1 MGHRA, CDR2 YSYEKL. Trimming left V 0 bases short and J 3 bases short, with 11 bases between. The CDR3 loop spans 15 amino acids.

In DNA, the CDR3 is TGTGCCAGCAGGGAACCGGGACAGGCCTACGAGCAGTACTTC. Translating it yields CASREPGQAYEQYF. This chain connects TRBV7-8 to TRBJ2-7; 8 bases match TRBD1. Germline V gene data show CDR1 as SGHVS and CDR2 as FQNEAQ. Trimming took 6 bases from V and 2 from J; bases not matched to a gene: 6. The CDR3 is 14 amino acids.